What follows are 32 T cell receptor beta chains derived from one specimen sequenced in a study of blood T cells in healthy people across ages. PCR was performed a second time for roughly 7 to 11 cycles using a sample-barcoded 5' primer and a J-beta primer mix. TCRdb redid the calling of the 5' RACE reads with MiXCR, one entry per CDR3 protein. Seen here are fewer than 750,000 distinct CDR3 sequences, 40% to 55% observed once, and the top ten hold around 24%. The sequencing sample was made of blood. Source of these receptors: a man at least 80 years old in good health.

The CDR3 DNA is TGTGCCAGCAGCCAAGTTAGCGATTTGGAGCAGTACTTC. Translated: CASSQVSDLEQYF. This rearrangement joins TRBV3-1 to TRBJ2-5; TRBD2 is a possible D gene (5 bases). The CDR3 runs to 13 residues. Trimming removed 1 base from V and 11 bases from J, with 14 bases in between. Per the germline V gene, CDR1 is LGHDT and CDR2 is YNNKEL (reference sequence).

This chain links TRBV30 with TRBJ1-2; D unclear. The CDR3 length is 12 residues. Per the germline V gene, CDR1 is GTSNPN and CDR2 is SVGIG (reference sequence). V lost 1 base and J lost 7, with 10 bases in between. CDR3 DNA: TGTGCCTGGAGTGACTTCAAGGGTGGCTACACCTTC. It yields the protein CAWSDFKGGYTF.

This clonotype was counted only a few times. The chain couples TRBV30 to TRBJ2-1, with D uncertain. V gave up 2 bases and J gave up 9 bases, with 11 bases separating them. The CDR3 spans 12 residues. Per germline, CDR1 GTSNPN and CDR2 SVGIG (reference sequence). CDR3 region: CAWSPGHGEQFF. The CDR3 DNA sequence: TGTGCCTGGAGTCCTGGTCACGGTGAGCAGTTCTTC.

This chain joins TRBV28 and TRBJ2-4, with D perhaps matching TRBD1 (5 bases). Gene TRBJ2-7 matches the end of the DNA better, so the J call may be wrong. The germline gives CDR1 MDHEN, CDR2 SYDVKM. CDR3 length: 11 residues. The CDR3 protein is CATRTFYEQYF. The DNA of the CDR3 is TGTGCCACCCGGACATTCTACGAGCAGTACTTC.

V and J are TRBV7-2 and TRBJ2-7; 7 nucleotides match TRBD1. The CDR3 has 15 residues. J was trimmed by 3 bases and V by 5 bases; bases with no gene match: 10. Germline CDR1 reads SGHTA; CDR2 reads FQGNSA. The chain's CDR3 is CASSQNRGSGYEQYF. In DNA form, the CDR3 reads TGTGCCAGCAGCCAAAACAGGGGTTCTGGCTACGAGCAGTACTTC.

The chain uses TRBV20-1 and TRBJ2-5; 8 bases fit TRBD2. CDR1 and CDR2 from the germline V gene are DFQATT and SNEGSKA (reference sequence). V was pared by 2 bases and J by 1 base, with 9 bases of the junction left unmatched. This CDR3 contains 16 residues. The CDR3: CSARPVAGIPQETQYF. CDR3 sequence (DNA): TGCAGTGCTAGACCCGTAGCGGGGATCCCCCAAGAGACCCAGTACTTC.

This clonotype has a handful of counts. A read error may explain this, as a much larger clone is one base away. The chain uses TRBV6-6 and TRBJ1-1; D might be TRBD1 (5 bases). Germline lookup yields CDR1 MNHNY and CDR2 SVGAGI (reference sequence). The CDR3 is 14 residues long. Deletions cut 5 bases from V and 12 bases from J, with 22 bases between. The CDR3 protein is CASSDGGTLDESFF. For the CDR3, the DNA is TGTGCCAGCAGTGACGGTGGGACCCTGGACGAATCTTTCTTT.

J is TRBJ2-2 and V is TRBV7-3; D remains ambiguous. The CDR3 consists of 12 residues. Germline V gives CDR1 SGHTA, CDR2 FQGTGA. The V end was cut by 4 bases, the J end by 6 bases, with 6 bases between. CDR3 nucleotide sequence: TGTGCCAGCAGCTCAATTGCCGGGGAGCTGTTTTTT. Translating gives CASSSIAGELFF. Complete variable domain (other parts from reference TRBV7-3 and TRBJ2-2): GAGVSQTPSNKVTEKGKYVELRCDPISGHTALYWYRQSLGQGPEFLIYFQGTGAADDSGLPNDRFFAVRPEGSVSTLKIQRTERGDSAVYLCASSSIAGELFFGEGSRLTVL.

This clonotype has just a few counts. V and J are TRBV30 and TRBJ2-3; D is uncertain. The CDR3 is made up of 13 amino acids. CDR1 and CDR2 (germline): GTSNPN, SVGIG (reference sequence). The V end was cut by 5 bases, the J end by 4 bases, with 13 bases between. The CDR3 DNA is TGTGCCTGGGGGCCGACCCGGTCAGATACGCAGTATTTT. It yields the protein CAWGPTRSDTQYF.

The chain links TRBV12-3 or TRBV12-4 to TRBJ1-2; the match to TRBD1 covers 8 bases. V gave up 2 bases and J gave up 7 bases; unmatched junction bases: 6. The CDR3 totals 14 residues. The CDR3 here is CASSLRQGAFGYTF. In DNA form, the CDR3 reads TGTGCCAGCAGTTTACGGCAGGGGGCCTTTGGCTACACCTTC.

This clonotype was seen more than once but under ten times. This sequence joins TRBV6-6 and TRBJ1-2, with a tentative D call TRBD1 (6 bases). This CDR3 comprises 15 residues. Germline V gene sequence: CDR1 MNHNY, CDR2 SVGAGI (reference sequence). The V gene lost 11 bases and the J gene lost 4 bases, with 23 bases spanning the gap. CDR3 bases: TGTGCCTGTAGGTGGGGACAAATAAGCTCCTATGGCTACACCTTC. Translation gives CACRWGQISSYGYTF.

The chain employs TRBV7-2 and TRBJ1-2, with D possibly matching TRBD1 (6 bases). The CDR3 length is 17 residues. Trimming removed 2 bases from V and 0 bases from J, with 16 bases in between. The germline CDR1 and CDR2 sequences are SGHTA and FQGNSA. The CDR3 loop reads CASSLLPDSRTNYGYTF. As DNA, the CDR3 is TGTGCCAGCAGCTTATTGCCGGACAGCCGAACTAACTATGGCTACACCTTC.

The CDR3 nucleotides read TGCAGCGTTGAAGTATGGGGCGATACGCAGTATTTT. Amino acids: CSVEVWGDTQYF. The chain joins TRBV29-1 to TRBJ2-3; TRBD1 might be the D (5 bases). The germline gives CDR1 SQVTM, CDR2 ANQGSEA. The CDR3 sequence is 12 residues long. V dropped 1 base and J dropped 6 bases, with 8 bases sitting between them.

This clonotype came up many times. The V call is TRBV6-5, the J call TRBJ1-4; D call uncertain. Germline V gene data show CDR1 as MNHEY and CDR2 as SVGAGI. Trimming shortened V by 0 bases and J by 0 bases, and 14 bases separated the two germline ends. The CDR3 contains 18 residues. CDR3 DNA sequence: TGTGCCAGCAGTTACTCGTCCCCACAAGACGCAACTAATGAAAAACTGTTTTTT. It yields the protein CASSYSSPQDATNEKLFF.

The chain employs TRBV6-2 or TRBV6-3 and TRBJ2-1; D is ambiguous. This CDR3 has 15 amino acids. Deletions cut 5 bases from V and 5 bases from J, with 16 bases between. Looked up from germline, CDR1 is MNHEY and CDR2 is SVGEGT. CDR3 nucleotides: TGTGCCAGCAGTCCCCTCGACGGGCGCGACAATGAGCAGTTCTTC. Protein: CASSPLDGRDNEQFF.

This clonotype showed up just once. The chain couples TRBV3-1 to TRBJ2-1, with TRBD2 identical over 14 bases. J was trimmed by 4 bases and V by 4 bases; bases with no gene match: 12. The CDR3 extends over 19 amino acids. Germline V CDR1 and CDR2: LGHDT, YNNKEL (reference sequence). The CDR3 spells CASSRSATSGGDLYNEQFF. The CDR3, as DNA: TGTGCCAGCAGCCGGAGTGCGACTAGCGGGGGGGATCTATACAATGAGCAGTTCTTC.

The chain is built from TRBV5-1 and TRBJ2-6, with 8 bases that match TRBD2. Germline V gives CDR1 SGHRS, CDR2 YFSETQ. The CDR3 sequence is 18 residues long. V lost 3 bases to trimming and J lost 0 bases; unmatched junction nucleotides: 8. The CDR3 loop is CASSSAGVSSSGANVLTF. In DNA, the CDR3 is TGCGCCAGCAGCTCAGCGGGAGTCTCCAGCTCTGGGGCCAACGTCCTGACTTTC. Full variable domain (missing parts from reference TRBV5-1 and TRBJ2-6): KAGVTQTPRYLIKTRGQQVTLSCSPISGHRSVSWYQQTPGQGLQFLFEYFSETQRNKGNFPGRFSGRQFSNSRSEMNVSTLELGDSALYLCASSSAGVSSSGANVLTFGAGSRLTVL.

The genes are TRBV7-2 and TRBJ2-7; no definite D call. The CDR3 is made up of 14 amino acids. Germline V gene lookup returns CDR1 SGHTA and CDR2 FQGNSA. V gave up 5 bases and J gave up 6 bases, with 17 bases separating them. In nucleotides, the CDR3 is TGTGCCAGCAGCCATGAGCTAGGAGAATTCGAGCAGTACTTC. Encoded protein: CASSHELGEFEQYF.

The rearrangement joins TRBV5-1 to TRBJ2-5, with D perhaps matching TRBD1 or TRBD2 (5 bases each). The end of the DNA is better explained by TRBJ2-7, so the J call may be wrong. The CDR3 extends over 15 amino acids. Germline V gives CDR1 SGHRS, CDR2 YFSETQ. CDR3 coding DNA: TGCGCCAGCAGCTTGGGGCAGGGACCATTAAACGAGCAGTACTTC. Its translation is CASSLGQGPLNEQYF.

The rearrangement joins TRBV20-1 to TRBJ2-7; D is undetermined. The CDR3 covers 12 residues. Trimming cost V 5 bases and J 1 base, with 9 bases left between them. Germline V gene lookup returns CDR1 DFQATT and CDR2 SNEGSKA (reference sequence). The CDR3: CSAPPPSYEQYF. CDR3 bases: TGCAGTGCTCCGCCTCCGTCCTACGAGCAGTACTTC.

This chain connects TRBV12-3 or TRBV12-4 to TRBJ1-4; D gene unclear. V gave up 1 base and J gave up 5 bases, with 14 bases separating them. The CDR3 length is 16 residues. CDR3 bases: TGTGCCAGCAGTTTAGGGCAAACAACCGAAAATGAAAAACTGTTTTTT. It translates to CASSLGQTTENEKLFF.

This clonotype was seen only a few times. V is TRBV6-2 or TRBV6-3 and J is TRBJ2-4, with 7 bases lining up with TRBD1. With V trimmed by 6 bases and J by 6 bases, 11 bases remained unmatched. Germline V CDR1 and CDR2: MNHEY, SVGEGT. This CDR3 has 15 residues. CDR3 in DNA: TGTGCCAGCAGGACGAACAGGGGAACTGGAAACATTCAGTACTTC. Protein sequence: CASRTNRGTGNIQYF.

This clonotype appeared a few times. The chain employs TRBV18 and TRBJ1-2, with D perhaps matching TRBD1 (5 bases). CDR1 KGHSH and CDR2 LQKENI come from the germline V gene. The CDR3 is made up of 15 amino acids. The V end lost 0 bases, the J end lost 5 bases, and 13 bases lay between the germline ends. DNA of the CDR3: TGTGCCAGCTCACCACCGAGTTTGGCAGGGTATGGCTACACCTTC. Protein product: CASSPPSLAGYGYTF.

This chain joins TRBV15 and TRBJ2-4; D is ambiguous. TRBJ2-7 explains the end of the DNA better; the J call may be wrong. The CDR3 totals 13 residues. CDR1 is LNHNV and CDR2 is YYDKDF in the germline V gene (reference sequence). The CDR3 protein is CATSREVSFEQYF. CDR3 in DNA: TGTGCCACCAGCAGAGAAGTTAGTTTCGAGCAGTACTTC.

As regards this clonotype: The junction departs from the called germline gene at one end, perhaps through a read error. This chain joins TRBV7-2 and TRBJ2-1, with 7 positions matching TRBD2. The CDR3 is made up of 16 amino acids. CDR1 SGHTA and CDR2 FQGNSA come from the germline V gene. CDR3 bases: TGTGCCGGCAGCTTAGCCCCAGGGCGGGGGTACAATGAGCAGTTCTTC. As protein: CAGSLAPGRGYNEQFF. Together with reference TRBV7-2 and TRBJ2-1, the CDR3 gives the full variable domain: GAGVSQSPSNKVTEKGKDVELRCDPISGHTALYWYRQSLGQGLEFLIYFQGNSAPDKSGLPSDRFSAERTGGSVSTLTIQRTQQEDSAVYLCAGSLAPGRGYNEQFFGPGTRLTVL.

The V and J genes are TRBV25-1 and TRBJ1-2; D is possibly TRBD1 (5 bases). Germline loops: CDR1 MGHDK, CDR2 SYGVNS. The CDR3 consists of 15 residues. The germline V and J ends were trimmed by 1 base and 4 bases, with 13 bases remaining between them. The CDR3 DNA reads TGTGCCAGCAGTGAATTCATCGGGGGGACCTATGGCTACACCTTC. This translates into CASSEFIGGTYGYTF.

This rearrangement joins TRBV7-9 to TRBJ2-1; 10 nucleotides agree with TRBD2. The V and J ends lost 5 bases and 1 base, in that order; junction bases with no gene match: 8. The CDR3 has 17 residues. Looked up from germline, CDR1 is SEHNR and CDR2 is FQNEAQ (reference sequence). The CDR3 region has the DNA TGTGCCAGCAGCGGGGTAGCGGGAGGTGATTCCTACAATGAGCAGTTCTTC. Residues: CASSGVAGGDSYNEQFF.

The CDR3, as DNA: TGTGCCAGCAGCCCGCGGACAGGGGCCTCGCTTGAAGCTTTCTTT. Its translation is CASSPRTGASLEAFF. V gene TRBV7-2 combines with J gene TRBJ1-1; TRBD1 matches at 9 bases. Germline-derived CDR1 and CDR2 are SGHTA and FQGNSA. Germline trimming cut 5 bases from V and 7 bases from J; bases unmatched to any gene: 11. The CDR3 is 15 residues long. The full variable domain, with the rest looked up from reference TRBV7-2 and TRBJ1-1, is GAGVSQSPSNKVTEKGKDVELRCDPISGHTALYWYRQSLGQGLEFLIYFQGNSAPDKSGLPSDRFSAERTGGSVSTLTIQRTQQEDSAVYLCASSPRTGASLEAFFGQGTRLTVV.

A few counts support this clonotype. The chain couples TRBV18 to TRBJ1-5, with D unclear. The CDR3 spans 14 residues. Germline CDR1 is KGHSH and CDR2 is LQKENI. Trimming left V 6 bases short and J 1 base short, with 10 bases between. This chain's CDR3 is CASSVRTSNQPQHF. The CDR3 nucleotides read TGTGCCAGCTCTGTCCGAACCAGCAATCAGCCCCAGCATTTT.

The CDR3 reads CSARVGRGGYTF. Written as DNA, the CDR3 is TGCAGTGCTAGAGTTGGCAGGGGGGGCTACACCTTC. The chain links TRBV20-1 to TRBJ1-2; TRBD1 agrees at 7 bases. The trim removed 1 base at V and 8 bases at J, leaving 4 bases unmatched. This CDR3 region has 12 residues. Germline loops: CDR1 DFQATT, CDR2 SNEGSKA (reference sequence).

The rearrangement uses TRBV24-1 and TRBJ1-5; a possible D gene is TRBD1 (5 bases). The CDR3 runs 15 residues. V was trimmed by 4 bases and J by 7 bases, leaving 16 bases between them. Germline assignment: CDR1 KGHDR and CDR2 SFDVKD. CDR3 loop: CATSDPGKPGQPQHF. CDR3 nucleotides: TGTGCCACCAGTGACCCAGGGAAACCAGGCCAGCCCCAGCATTTT.

Here the CDR3 DNA reads TGTGCCATTGGAACCTACGAGCAGTACTTC. It codes for CAIGTYEQYF. This rearrangement joins TRBV28 to TRBJ2-7, with no clear D. CDR1 and CDR2 (germline): MDHEN, SYDVKM. The CDR3 spans 10 residues. Trimming took 10 bases from V and 2 from J, leaving 6 bases between them.